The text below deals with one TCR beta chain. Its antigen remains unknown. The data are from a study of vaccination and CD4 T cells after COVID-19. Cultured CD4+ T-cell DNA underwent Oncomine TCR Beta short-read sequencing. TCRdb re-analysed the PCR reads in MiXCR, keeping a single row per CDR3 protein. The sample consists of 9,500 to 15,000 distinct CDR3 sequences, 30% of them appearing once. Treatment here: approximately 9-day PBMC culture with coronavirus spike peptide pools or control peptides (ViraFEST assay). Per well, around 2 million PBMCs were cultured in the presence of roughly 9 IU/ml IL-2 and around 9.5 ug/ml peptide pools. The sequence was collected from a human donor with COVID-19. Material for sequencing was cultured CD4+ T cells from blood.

The CDR3 nucleotides are TGTGCCAGCAGCAAGACAGGGGGCACCTACGAGCAGTACTTC. This gives the protein CASSKTGGTYEQYF. The J gene is TRBJ2-7, the V gene TRBV5-4, with 10 bases that match TRBD1. CDR3 length equals 14 residues. From germline, CDR1 is SGHNT and CDR2 YYREEE (reference sequence). V shed 4 bases and J 2 bases; nucleotides not matched to a gene: 3. Filled out from reference TRBV5-4 and TRBJ2-7, the complete variable domain reads ETGVTQSPTHLIKTRGQQVTLRCSSQSGHNTVSWYQQALGQGPQFIFQYYREEENGRGNFPPRFSGLQFPNYSSELNVNALELDDSALYLCASSKTGGTYEQYFGPGTRLTVT.